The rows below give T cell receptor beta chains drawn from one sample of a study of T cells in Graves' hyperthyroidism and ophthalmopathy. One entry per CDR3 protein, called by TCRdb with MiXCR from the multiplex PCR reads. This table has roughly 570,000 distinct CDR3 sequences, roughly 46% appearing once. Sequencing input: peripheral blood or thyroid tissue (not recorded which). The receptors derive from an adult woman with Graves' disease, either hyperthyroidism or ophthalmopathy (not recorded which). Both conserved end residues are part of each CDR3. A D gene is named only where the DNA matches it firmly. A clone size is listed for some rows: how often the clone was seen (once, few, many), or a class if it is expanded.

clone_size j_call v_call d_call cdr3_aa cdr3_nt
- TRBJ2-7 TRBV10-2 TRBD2 CASSPTGAPGLAAGPSYEQYF TGCGCCAGCAGTCCCACCGGGGCGCCGGGACTAGCGGCCGGTCCCTCCTACGAGCAGTACTTC
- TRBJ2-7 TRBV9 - CASSPLGRKNYEQYF TGCGCCAGCAGCCCCCTGGGACGGAAGAATTACGAGCAGTACTTC
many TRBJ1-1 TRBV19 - CASSIGRDTSVGLF TGTGCCAGTAGTATAGGAAGAGACACCTCCGTCGGCCTTTTT
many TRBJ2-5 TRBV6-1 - CASSEFDSSSRLAQYF TGTGCCAGCAGTGAGTTCGATTCTTCTTCAAGGTTGGCCCAGTACTTC
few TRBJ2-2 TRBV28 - CASSTVGQNTGELFF TGTGCCAGCAGCACCGTAGGGCAGAACACCGGGGAGCTGTTTTTT
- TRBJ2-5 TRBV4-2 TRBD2 CASRRDLTSGSGGETQYF TGTGCCAGCAGACGGGACCTGACTAGCGGGAGTGGCGGGGAGACCCAGTACTTC
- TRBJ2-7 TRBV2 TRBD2 CANSRDYDYEQYF TGTGCCAACAGTAGGGACTATGACTACGAGCAATACTTC
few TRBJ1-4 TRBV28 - CASRRANEKLFF TGTGCCAGCAGGCGCGCAAATGAAAAACTGTTTTTT
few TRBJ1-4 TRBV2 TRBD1 CASSDPSRGVEKLFF TGTGCCAGCAGTGACCCCTCCAGGGGGGTCGAAAAACTGTTTTTT
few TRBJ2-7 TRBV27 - CASDPWSVNEQYF TGTGCCAGTGACCCCTGGTCAGTTAACGAGCAGTACTTC
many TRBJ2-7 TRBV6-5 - CASSYSRRTTYEQYF TGTGCCAGCAGTTACTCGAGGCGGACTACCTACGAGCAGTACTTC
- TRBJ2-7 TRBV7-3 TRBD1 CASSQGGVGEQYF TGCGCCAGCAGCCAAGGGGGCGTCGGCGAGCAGTACTTC
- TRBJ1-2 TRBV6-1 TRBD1 CASWNRGRRNYGYTF TGTGCCAGCTGGAACAGGGGGCGCCGGAACTATGGCTACACCTTC
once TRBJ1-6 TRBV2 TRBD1 CASPGQGSNSPLHF TGTGCCAGCCCAGGACAGGGGAGTAATTCACCCCTCCACTTT